The clone carrying this T cell receptor beta chain occurred once. The germline V and J ends were trimmed by 6 bases and 1 base, with 15 bases remaining between them. The CDR3 consists of 15 residues. Germline V gene data show CDR1 as SGHNT and CDR2 as YYREEE (reference sequence). The data were obtained in a study of control samples from healthy donors and cancer patients. The data were produced by immunoSEQ multiplex PCR, yet TCRdb's version contains in-frame clones alone and is incomplete. This table has 150,000 to 200,000 clones, roughly nine tenths appearing once. J is TRBJ2-3 and V is TRBV5-4, with D uncertain. The sequenced sample was blood. This clonotype was sampled from a man aged 25 to 40 in good health. The CDR3 loop reads CASTWSGIGTDTQYF. As DNA, the CDR3 is TGTGCCAGCACCTGGTCGGGTATAGGCACAGATACGCAGTATTTT.